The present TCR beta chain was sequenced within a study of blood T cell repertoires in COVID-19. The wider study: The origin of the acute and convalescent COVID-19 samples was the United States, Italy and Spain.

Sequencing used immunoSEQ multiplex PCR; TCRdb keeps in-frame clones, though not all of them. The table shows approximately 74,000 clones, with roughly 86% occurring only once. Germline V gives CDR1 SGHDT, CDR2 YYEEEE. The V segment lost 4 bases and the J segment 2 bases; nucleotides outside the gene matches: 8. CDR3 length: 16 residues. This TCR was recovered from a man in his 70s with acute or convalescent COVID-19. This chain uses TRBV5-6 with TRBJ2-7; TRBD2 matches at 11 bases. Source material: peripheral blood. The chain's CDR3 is CASSVQGLAVAYEQYF. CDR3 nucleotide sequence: TGTGCCAGCAGCGTACAGGGACTAGCGGTCGCCTACGAGCAGTACTTC.